One T cell receptor (beta chain) is described in this entry. The specificity of this receptor is unknown. The sample holds no much larger clone one base away, and base qualities are not on file. TCR beta chains were amplified from genomic DNA with the immunoSEQ hsTCRB kit. The immunoSEQ service sequenced the TCR beta libraries on an Illumina MiSeq instrument. The original methods were these. The immunoSEQ Analyzer was used to analyze the repertoire data. Entries here come from immuneACCESS through TCRdb and include only in-frame sequences with V and J called. Some clones fail to appear in such tables; in the studies checked, an unresolved V gene covers under half of the shortfall, and the cause of the remainder is unknown. From that table come the V and J calls and clone size; the DNA was used to work out D and trimming. For this sample the table gives around 70,000 clones, of which roughly 92% were detected only once. Jointly, the top ten make up over 4.5% of the sample.

Looking up the germline V gene yields CDR1 MNHNS and CDR2 SASEGT. The CDR3 measures 14 amino acids from cysteine to phenylalanine. CDR3 DNA only is kept here, 42 bases in frame from base 1. The germline ends are 12 bases apart after V is trimmed by 5 bases and J by 5 bases. Vitiligo counted as stable when lesions had not changed during the previous 6 months. Stable patients also had to lack confetti depigmentation, a clinical sign of active vitiligo. Patients who had been treated within the previous three months were excluded. PBMCs were isolated from heparinized blood by Ficoll density gradient centrifugation and then flash-frozen. This entry comes from a study of resident and recirculating memory T cells in vitiligo (dated by TCRdb to 2016 to 2019). With respect to the entire study: For TCR beta sequencing, each of a few stable vitiligo patients provided PBMCs along with epidermis taken by shave biopsy from two lesional and two nonlesional sites. Without cell sorting, samples were homogenized immediately before genomic DNA was extracted using the Qiagen DNeasy Blood & Tissue Kit. The goal of the human TCR beta sequencing was to check whether lesional vitiligo skin contained specific clones that differed from the clones found in nonlesional skin and blood. General findings and caveats noted by the study authors: No single dominant TCR clone was found, and clonality differed from one vitiligo lesion to another. By overlap and correlation analysis, no significant repertoire overlap was shown between biopsies, even within a single patient, except for each lesion compared with itself. Working out how much the T cell clones identified in the vitiligo lesions and the human Trm versus Tcm pools each contribute will require future mechanistic studies. TCR sequences were not shared across biopsy sites or across patients, which suggests that different T cell clones infiltrate different lesions, a pattern described as private specificity.

The V and J genes are TRBV6-1 and TRBJ1-4, with a tentative D gene TRBD1 over 6 matching bases. Sample: blood. This TCR was recovered from a male donor with vitiligo. This receptor carries the CDR3 CASSKGVANEKLFF. The DNA reads TGTGCCAGCAGTAAGGGGGTAGCAAATGAAAAACTGTTTTTT.